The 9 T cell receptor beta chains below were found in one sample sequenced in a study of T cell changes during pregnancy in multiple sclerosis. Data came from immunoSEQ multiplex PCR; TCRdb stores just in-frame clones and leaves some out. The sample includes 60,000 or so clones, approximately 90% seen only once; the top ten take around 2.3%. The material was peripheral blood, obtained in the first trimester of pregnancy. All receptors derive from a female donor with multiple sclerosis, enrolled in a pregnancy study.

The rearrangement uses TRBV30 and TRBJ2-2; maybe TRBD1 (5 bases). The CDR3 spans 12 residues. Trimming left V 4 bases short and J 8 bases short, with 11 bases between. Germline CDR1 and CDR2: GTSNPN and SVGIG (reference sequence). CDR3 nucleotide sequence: TGTGCCTGGACAGGATCAGGGGGGGAGCTGTTTTTT. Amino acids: CAWTGSGGELFF.

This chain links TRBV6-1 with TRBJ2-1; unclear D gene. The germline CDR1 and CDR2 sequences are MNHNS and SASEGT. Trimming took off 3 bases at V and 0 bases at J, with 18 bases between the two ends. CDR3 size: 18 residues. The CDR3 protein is CASSEPLGIRSSYNEQFF. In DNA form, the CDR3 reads TGTGCCAGCAGTGAGCCCCTCGGTATTAGGAGCTCCTACAATGAGCAGTTCTTC.

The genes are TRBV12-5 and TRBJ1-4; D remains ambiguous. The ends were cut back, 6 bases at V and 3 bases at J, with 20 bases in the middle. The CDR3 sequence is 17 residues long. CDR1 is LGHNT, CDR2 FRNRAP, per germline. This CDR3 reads CASGTGSLGAANEKLFF. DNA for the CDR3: TGTGCTAGTGGGACCGGGTCCCTAGGCGCAGCTAATGAAAAACTGTTTTTT.

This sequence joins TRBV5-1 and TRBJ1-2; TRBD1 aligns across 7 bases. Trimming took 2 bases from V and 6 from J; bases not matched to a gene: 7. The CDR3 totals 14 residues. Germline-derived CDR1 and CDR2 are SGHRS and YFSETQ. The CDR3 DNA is TGCGCCAGCAGCTTTACGGACAGGAGCAATGGCTACACCTTC. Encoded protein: CASSFTDRSNGYTF.

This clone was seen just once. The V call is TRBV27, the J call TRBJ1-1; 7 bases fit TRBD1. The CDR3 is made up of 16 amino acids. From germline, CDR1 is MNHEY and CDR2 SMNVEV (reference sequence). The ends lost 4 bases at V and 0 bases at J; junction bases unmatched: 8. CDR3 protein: CASSYGRGQMNTEAFF. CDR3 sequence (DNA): TGTGCCAGCAGTTATGGTAGGGGACAGATGAACACTGAAGCTTTCTTT.

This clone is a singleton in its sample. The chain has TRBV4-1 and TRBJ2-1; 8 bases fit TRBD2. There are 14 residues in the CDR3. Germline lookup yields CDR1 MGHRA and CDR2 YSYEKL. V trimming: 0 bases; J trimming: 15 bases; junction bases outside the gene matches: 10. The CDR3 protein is CASSQESRGAGVFF. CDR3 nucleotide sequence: TGCGCCAGCAGCCAAGAGTCCCGGGGAGCGGGAGTGTTCTTC.

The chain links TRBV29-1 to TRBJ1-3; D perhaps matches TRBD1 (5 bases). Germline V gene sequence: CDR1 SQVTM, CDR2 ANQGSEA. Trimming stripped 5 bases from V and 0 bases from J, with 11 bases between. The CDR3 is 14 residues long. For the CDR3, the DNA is TGCAGCGTTTCTCAGGGCCTCTCTGGAAACACCATATATTTT. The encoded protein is CSVSQGLSGNTIYF.

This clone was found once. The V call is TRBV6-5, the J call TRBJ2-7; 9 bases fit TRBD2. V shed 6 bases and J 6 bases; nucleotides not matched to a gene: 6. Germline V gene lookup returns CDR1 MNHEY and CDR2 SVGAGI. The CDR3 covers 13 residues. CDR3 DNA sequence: TGTGCCAGCAGAGCTAGCGGGAACGGCGAGCAGTACTTC. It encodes CASRASGNGEQYF.

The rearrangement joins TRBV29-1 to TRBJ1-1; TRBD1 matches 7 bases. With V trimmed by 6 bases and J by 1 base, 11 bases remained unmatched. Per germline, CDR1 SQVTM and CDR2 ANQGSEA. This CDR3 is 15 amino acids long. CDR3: CSVRGTETTNTEAFF. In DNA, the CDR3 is TGCAGCGTCCGAGGGACAGAAACCACGAACACTGAAGCTTTCTTT.